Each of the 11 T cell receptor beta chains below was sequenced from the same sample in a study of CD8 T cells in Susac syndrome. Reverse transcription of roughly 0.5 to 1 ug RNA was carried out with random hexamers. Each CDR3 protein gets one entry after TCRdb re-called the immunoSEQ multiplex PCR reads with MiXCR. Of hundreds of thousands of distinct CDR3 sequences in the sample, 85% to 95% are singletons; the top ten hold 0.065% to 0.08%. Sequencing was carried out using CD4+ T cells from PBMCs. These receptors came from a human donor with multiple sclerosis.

CDR3 coding DNA: TGTGCCAGCAACTTCGTTTCGGGACAGGGGGCGAATGAGCAGTTCTTC. It specifies CASNFVSGQGANEQFF. The V gene is TRBV7-9, the J gene TRBJ2-1, with 12 nucleotides matching TRBD1. The CDR3 is made up of 16 amino acids. CDR1 is SEHNR and CDR2 is FQNEAQ in the germline V gene (reference sequence). Trimming removed 7 bases from V and 7 bases from J; junction bases left unmatched: 11.

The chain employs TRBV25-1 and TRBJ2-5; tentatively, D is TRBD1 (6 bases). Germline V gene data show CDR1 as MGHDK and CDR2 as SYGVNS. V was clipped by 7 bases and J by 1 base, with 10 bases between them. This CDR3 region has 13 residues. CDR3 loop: CASTGTPQETQYF. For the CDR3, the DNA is TGTGCCAGCACCGGGACACCCCAAGAGACCCAGTACTTC. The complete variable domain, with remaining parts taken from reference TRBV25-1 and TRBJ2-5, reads EADIYQTPRYLVIGTGKKITLECSQTMGHDKMYWYQQDPGMELHLIHYSYGVNSTEKGDLSSESTVSRIRTEHFPLTLESARPSHTSQYLCASTGTPQETQYFGPGTRLLVL.

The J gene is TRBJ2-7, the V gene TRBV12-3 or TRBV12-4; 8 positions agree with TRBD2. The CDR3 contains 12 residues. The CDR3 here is CASSFGGRFIGV. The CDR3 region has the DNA TGTGCCAGCAGTTTTGGCGGGAGGTTCATCGGTGTC.

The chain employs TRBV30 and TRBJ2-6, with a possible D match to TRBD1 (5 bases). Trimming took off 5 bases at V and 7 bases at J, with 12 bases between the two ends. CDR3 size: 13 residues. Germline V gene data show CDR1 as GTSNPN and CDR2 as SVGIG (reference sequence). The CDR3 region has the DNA TGTGCCTGGGACAGTCTGGGAGCCAACGTCCTGACTTTC. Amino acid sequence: CAWDSLGANVLTF.

The CDR3 loop is CAWSGGSEQYF. CDR3 in DNA: TGTGCCTGGAGTGGAGGGTCCGAGCAGTACTTC. This chain joins TRBV30 and TRBJ2-7; D may be TRBD2 (5 bases). This CDR3 has 11 residues. CDR1 is GTSNPN and CDR2 is SVGIG in the germline V gene (reference sequence). The V end lost 1 base, the J end lost 6 bases, and 7 bases lay between the germline ends.

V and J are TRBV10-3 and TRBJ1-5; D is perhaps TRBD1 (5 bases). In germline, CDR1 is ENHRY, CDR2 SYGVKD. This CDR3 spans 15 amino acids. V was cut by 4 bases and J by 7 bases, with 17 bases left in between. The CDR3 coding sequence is TGTGCCATCAGTGGGGGGGGAGGGTCCTCCCAGCCCCAGCATTTT. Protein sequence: CAISGGGGSSQPQHF.

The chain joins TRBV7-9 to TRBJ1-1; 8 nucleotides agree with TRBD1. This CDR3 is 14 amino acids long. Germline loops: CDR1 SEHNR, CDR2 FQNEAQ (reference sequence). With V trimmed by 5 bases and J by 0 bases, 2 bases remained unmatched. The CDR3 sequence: CASSPTGVNTEAFF. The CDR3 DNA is TGTGCCAGCAGCCCGACAGGGGTGAACACTGAAGCTTTCTTT.

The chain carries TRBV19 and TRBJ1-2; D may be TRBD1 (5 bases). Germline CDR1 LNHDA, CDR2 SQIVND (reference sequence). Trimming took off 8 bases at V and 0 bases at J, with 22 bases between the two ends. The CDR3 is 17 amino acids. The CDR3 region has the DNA TGTGCCAGTGGCTCGGAGAAACGTAGGGGAGCTAACTATGGCTACACCTTC. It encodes CASGSEKRRGANYGYTF.

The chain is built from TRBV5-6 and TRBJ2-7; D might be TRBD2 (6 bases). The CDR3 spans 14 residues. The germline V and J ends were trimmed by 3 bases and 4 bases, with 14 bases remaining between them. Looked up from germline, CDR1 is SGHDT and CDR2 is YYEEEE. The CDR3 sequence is CASSSRGNPYEQYF. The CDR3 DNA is TGTGCCAGCAGCTCACGGGGGAACCCATACGAGCAGTACTTC.

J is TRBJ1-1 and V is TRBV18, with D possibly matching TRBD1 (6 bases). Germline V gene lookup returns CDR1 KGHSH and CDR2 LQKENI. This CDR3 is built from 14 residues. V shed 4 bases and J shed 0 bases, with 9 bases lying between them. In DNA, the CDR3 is TGTGCCAGCTCACGGACAGTTATGAACACTGAAGCTTTCTTT. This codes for CASSRTVMNTEAFF.

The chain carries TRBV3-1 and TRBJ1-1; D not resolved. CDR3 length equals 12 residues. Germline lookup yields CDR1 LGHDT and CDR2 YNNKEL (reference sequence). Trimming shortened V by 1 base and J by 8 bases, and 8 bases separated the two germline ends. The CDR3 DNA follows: TGTGCCAGCAGCCAAGGGGCGGGGGAAGCTTTCTTT. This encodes CASSQGAGEAFF.